This T cell receptor beta chain derives from a study of cytomegalovirus exposure and HLA in healthy donors. Study outcomes and limitations: The study put under 200 TCR beta chains on its list as cytomegalovirus-associated.

The table came from immunoSEQ multiplex PCR; TCRdb's copy has only in-frame clones and leaves some out. The sample consists of about 79,000 clones, 80% to 95% of them appearing once. Regarding this clone: Its cognate antigen is unknown.

V dropped 8 bases and J dropped 1; count of bases not matched to a gene: 9. Germline V lookup: CDR1 SNHLY, CDR2 FYNNEI. CDR3 length: 15 amino acids. The chain combines TRBV2 with TRBJ2-3, with 7 nucleotides matching TRBD1. The sequence was collected from a woman in her twenties or thirties in good health and CMV-seronegative. Material: PBMCs. The CDR3 loop reads CASRSRTGGTDTQYF. Here the CDR3 DNA reads TGTGCCAGCCGAAGTAGGACAGGCGGCACAGATACGCAGTATTTT. The whole variable domain, filled in from reference TRBV2 and TRBJ2-3, reads EPEVTQTPSHQVTQMGQEVILRCVPISNHLYFYWYRQILGQKVEFLVSFYNNEISEKSEIFDDQFSVERPDGSNFTLKIRSTKLEDSAMYFCASRSRTGGTDTQYFGPGTRLTVL.